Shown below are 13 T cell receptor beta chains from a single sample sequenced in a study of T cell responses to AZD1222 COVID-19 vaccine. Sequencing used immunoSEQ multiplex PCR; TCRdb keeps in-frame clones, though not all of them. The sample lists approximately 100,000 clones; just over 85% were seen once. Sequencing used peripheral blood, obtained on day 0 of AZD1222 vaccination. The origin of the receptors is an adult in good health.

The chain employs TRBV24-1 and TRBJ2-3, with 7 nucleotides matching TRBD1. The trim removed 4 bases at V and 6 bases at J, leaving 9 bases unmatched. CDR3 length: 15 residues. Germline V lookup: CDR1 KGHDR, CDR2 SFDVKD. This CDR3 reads CATSDLRDSSDTQYF. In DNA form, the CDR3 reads TGTGCCACCAGTGACCTTAGGGACAGCTCGGATACGCAGTATTTT.

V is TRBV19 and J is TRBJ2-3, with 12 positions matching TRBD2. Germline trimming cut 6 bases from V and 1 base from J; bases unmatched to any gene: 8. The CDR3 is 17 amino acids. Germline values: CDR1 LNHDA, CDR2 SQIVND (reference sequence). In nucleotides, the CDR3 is TGTGCCAGTAGCCAAAGGACTAGCGGGGACGGCACAGATACGCAGTATTTT. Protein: CASSQRTSGDGTDTQYF.

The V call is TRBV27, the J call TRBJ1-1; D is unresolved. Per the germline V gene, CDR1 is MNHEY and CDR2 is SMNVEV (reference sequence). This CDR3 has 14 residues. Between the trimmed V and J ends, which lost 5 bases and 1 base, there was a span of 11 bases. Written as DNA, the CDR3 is TGTGCCAGCAGTCCCCGGACCCCGAACACTGAAGCTTTCTTT. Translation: CASSPRTPNTEAFF.

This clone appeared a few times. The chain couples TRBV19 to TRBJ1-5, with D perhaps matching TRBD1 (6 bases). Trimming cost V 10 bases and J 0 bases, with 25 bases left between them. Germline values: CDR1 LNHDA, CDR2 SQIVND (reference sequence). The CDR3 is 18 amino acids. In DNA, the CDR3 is TGTGCCACTTCCCCCGACGCCCAGGGGTTTTATAGCAATCAGCCCCAGCATTTT. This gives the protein CATSPDAQGFYSNQPQHF.

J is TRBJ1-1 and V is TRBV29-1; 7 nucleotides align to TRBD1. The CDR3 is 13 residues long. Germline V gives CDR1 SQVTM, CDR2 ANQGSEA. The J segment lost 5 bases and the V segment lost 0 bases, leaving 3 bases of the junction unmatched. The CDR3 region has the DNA TGCAGCGTTGAAGAGAACAGGGGAACTGAAGCTTTCTTT. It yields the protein CSVEENRGTEAFF.

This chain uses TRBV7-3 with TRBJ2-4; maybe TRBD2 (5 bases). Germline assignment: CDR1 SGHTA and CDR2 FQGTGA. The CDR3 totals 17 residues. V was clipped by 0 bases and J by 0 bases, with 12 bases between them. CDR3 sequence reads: CASSLTARSGAKNIQYF. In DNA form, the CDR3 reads TGTGCCAGCAGCTTAACAGCGAGGAGCGGAGCCAAAAACATTCAGTACTTC.

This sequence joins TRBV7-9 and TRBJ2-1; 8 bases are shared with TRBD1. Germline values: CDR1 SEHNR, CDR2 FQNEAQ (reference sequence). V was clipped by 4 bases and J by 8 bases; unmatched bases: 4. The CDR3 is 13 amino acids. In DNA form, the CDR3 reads TGTGCCAGCAGCTCCCAGGGGGCCTATGAGCAGTTCTTC. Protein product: CASSSQGAYEQFF.

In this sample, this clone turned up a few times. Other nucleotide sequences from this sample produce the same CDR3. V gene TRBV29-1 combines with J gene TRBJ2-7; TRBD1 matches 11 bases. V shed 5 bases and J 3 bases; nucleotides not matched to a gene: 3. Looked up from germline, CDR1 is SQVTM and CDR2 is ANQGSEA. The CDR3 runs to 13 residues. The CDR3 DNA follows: TGCAGCGTTCGGACAGGGGGCTTCTACGAGCAGTACTTC. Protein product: CSVRTGGFYEQYF.

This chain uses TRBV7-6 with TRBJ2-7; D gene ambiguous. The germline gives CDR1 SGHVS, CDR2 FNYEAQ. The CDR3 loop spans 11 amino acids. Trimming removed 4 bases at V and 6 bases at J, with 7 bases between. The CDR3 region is CASSSLPEQYF. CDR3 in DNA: TGTGCCAGCAGCTCGTTGCCCGAGCAGTACTTC. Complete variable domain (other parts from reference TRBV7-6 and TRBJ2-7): GAGVSQSPRYKVTKRGQDVALRCDPISGHVSLYWYRQALGQGPEFLTYFNYEAQQDKSGLPNDRFSAERPEGSISTLTIQRTEQRDSAMYRCASSSLPEQYFGPGTRLTVT.

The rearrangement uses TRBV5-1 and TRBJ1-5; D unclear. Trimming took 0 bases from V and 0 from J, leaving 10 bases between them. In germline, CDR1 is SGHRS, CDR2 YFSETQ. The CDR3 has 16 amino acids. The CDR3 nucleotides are TGCGCCAGCAGCTTGGGGGCGGGTAATAGCAATCAGCCCCAGCATTTT. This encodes CASSLGAGNSNQPQHF.

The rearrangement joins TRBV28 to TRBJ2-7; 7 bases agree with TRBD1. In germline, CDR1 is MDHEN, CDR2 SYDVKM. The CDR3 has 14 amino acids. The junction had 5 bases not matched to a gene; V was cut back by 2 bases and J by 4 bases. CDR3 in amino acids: CASSLTGVSYEQYF. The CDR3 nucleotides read TGTGCCAGCAGTTTAACAGGGGTATCGTACGAGCAGTACTTC.

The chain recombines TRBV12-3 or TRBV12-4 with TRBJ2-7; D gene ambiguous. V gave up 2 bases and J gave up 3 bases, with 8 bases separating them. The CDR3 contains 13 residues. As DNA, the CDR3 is TGTGCCAGCAGTTTATCCAACTTCTACGAGCAGTACTTC. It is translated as CASSLSNFYEQYF.

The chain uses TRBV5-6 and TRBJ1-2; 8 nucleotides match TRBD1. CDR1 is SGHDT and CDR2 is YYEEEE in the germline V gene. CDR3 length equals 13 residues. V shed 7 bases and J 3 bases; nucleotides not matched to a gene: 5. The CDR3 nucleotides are TGTGCCAGCCAAGGACAGGGATACTATGGCTACACCTTC. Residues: CASQGQGYYGYTF.